Below are 30 T cell receptor beta chains sequenced from a single sample in a study of memory CD8 T cells in hepatitis C reinfection. The sample's time point: week 3 of acute primary HCV infection. No in vitro expansion preceded TCR sequencing of the sorted cells. Sequenced by immunoSEQ multiplex PCR; TCRdb stores in-frame clones only, minus some. This sample's table has about 83 clones. The sequences come from HCV tetramer-positive CD8+ T cells sorted from blood, collected during primary HCV infection. These receptors were collected from a man between 35 and 55 years old with hepatitis C virus infection.

The chain recombines TRBV4-3 with TRBJ2-7; 7 bases agree with TRBD2. The trim removed 5 bases at V and 3 bases at J, leaving 7 bases unmatched. The length of the CDR3 is 14 residues. Germline V lookup: CDR1 LGHNA, CDR2 YSLEER. CDR3 in amino acids: CASSFDTGGYEQYF. The CDR3 bases are TGCGCCAGCAGCTTTGACACGGGGGGCTACGAGCAGTACTTC.

To note about this clone: This may arise from a read error, as a much more abundant clone is one base away. This sample also contains other DNA sequences that code for the same CDR3. The rearrangement links TRBV4-3 to TRBJ2-1, with 7 bases aligning to TRBD2. This CDR3 spans 17 amino acids. Germline values: CDR1 LGHNA, CDR2 YSLEER. Losses at the gene ends were 4 bases for V and 10 bases for J; bases not matched to a gene: 19. CDR3 DNA sequence: TGCGCCAGCAGCCGAGCGCGCGGGAGTACGGAAGTAAGGGAGCAGTTCTTC. Translating gives CASSRARGSTEVREQFF.

The gene calls are TRBV5-2 and TRBJ1-2. TRBV5-2 is annotated as a pseudogene. The length of the CDR3 is 16 residues. The CDR3 loop is CASNQTGEYETYGYTF. The CDR3 DNA reads as TGTGCCAGCAACCAGACTGGAGAGTACGAGACCTATGGCTACACCTTC.

In regard to this clone: Other nucleotide sequences in the sample specify the same CDR3. The V and J genes are TRBV5-6 and TRBJ1-5; D is undetermined. This CDR3 contains 14 residues. The V and J ends lost 4 bases and 0 bases respectively, with 8 bases between them. In germline, CDR1 is SGHDT, CDR2 YYEEEE. This CDR3 is CASSLRGSNQPQHF. CDR3 nucleotide sequence: TGTGCCAGCAGCCTCCGAGGTAGCAATCAGCCCCAGCATTTT.

By its share, this clone is hyperexpanded. The rearrangement uses TRBV13 and TRBJ2-1, with a possible D match to TRBD1 (5 bases). There are 15 residues in the CDR3. Per germline, CDR1 PRHDT and CDR2 FYEKMQ (reference sequence). Trimming shortened V by 8 bases and J by 0 bases, and 14 bases separated the two germline ends. In DNA form, the CDR3 reads TGTGCCAGCCGCCTAGGGGCTAGCTCCTACAATGAGCAGTTCTTC. Amino acid sequence: CASRLGASSYNEQFF.

This clone is hyperexpanded (1% or more) by share. The rearrangement joins TRBV4-3 to TRBJ2-7; the match to TRBD1 covers 8 bases. This CDR3 spans 14 amino acids. After removal of 5 bases from V and 3 bases from J, the junction contained 6 bases not matched to a gene. CDR1 and CDR2 from the germline V gene are LGHNA and YSLEER. Here the CDR3 reads CASSFDRGGYEQYF. CDR3 coding DNA: TGCGCCAGCAGCTTCGACAGGGGAGGCTACGAGCAGTACTTC.

This clone was found a few times. J is TRBJ2-7 and V is TRBV4-3; TRBD1 matches 8 bases. Germline V CDR1 and CDR2: LGHNA, YSLEER. The V segment lost 5 bases and the J segment 3 bases; nucleotides outside the gene matches: 6. The CDR3 sequence is 14 residues long. This CDR3 reads CASSFDGQGYEQYF. For the CDR3, the DNA is TGCGCCAGCAGCTTTGACGGACAGGGCTACGAGCAGTACTTC.

The rearrangement uses TRBV6-8 and TRBJ1-5, with D unclear. Germline loops: CDR1 MNHGY, CDR2 SAAAGT. V gave up 2 bases and J gave up 5 bases, with 10 bases separating them. This CDR3 region has 14 residues. The CDR3 nucleotides read TGTGCCAGCAGTTACGGTCAGGCTTATCAGCCCCAGCATTTT. This translates into CASSYGQAYQPQHF.

This clone came up once. The junction departs from germline at one end; a sequencing error may be responsible. The chain joins TRBV5-4 to TRBJ2-1, with D maybe TRBD2 (5 bases). The CDR3 sequence is 17 residues long. CDR1 SGHNT and CDR2 YYREEE come from the germline V gene (reference sequence). CDR3 sequence (DNA): TGCGCCAGCAGCCGAGCGCGTGGGAGTACGGAAGTAAGGGAGCAGTTCTTC. Translated, it gives CASSRARGSTEVREQFF.

This clone is deemed hyperexpanded (1% or more). The same CDR3 also results from other DNA sequences found in this sample. This rearrangement joins TRBV4-3 to TRBJ2-1; weak D call: TRBD2 (5 bases). Trimming shortened V by 4 bases and J by 10 bases, and 26 bases separated the two germline ends. Germline V gene lookup returns CDR1 LGHNA and CDR2 YSLEER. CDR3 length: 17 residues. The CDR3 DNA reads as TGCGCCAGCAGCCGAGCGCGTGGGAGTACGGAAGTAAGGGAGCAGTTCTTC. Its translation: CASSRARGSTEVREQFF.

V usage is TRBV4-1 and J usage is TRBJ2-7; 9 bases fit TRBD1. Trimming at V came to 5 bases and at J to 4 bases, leaving 6 bases not matched to a gene. This CDR3 has 14 residues. Germline-derived CDR1 and CDR2 are MGHRA and YSYEKL. Here the CDR3 reads CASSFTGGGYEQYF. As DNA, the CDR3 is TGCGCCAGCAGCTTCACAGGGGGCGGATACGAGCAGTACTTC.

Within the sample, this clone is hyperexpanded (1% or more). This chain joins TRBV5-1 and TRBJ2-7, with D perhaps TRBD2 (6 bases). CDR3 length: 16 amino acids. The germline V gene encodes CDR1 SGHRS and CDR2 YFSETQ. Trimming shortened V by 0 bases and J by 1 base, and 14 bases separated the two germline ends. The CDR3 spells CASSLDASSASYEQYF. CDR3 sequence (DNA): TGCGCCAGCAGCTTGGACGCCTCTAGCGCTTCCTACGAGCAGTACTTC.

Remarks on this clone: With a much larger clone just one base away, this may be a read error. The V and J genes are TRBV5-1 and TRBJ2-7, with 8 bases that match TRBD2. CDR1 is SGHRS, CDR2 YFSETQ, per germline. This CDR3 has 14 residues. The V gene end was trimmed by 2 bases and the J gene end by 4 bases; junction bases not matched to a gene: 5. In nucleotides, the CDR3 is TGCGCCAGCAGCTTCGACGGGGGGGGGTACGAGCAGTACTTC. Its protein is CASSFDGGGYEQYF. Combining the CDR3 with reference TRBV5-1 and TRBJ2-7 gives the whole variable domain KAGVTQTPRYLIKTRGQQVTLSCSPISGHRSVSWYQQTPGQGLQFLFEYFSETQRNKGNFPGRFSGRQFSNSRSEMNVSTLELGDSALYLCASSFDGGGYEQYFGPGTRLTVT.

The chain combines TRBV6-1 with TRBJ2-7; TRBD2 agrees at 9 bases. The CDR3 runs to 14 residues. V shed 6 bases and J 4 bases; nucleotides not matched to a gene: 7. CDR1 is MNHNS, CDR2 SASEGT, per germline. CDR3 in DNA: TGTGCCAGCAGCGTTAGCGGGAGCGGGTACGAGCAGTACTTC. Encoded protein: CASSVSGSGYEQYF.

Relative to its sample, this clone is hyperexpanded (1% or more). CDR3 loop: CAISESGQALITYEQYF. DNA of the CDR3: TGTGCCATCAGTGAGTCGGGACAGGCGTTAATTACCTACGAGCAGTACTTC. This chain links TRBV10-3 with TRBJ2-7; 8 nucleotides line up with TRBD1. The CDR3 length is 17 residues. CDR1 is ENHRY, CDR2 SYGVKD, per germline. V shed 0 bases and J 2 bases; nucleotides not matched to a gene: 9.

The chain joins TRBV5-1 to TRBJ2-7, with 7 nucleotides matching TRBD2. The CDR3 loop spans 14 amino acids. The junction had 5 bases not matched to a gene; V was cut back by 2 bases and J by 3 bases. Germline assignment: CDR1 SGHRS and CDR2 YFSETQ. The chain's CDR3 is CASSFDTGGYEQYF. CDR3 DNA: TGCGCCAGCAGCTTTGACACGGGAGGCTACGAGCAGTACTTC. Supplemented by reference TRBV5-1 and TRBJ2-7, the full variable domain reads KAGVTQTPRYLIKTRGQQVTLSCSPISGHRSVSWYQQTPGQGLQFLFEYFSETQRNKGNFPGRFSGRQFSNSRSEMNVSTLELGDSALYLCASSFDTGGYEQYFGPGTRLTVT.

The chain links TRBV13 to TRBJ2-2; 7 bases are a match to TRBD1. The CDR3 spans 15 residues. Germline CDR1 PRHDT, CDR2 FYEKMQ (reference sequence). V dropped 4 bases and J dropped 1; count of bases not matched to a gene: 3. The CDR3 coding sequence is TGTGCCAGCAGCTCCGGGACAGTGAACACCGGGGAGCTGTTTTTT. Residues: CASSSGTVNTGELFF.

In its sample, this clone is hyperexpanded. The V call is TRBV28, the J call TRBJ2-2; TRBD2 might be the D (6 bases). In germline, CDR1 is MDHEN, CDR2 SYDVKM. Trimming removed 3 bases at V and 6 bases at J, with 11 bases between. The CDR3 has 14 residues. This chain's CDR3 is CASSLEGSAGELFF. The CDR3 coding sequence is TGTGCCAGCAGTTTGGAGGGATCGGCCGGGGAGCTGTTTTTT.

The chain uses TRBV5-6 and TRBJ2-1; a weak D match, TRBD2 (6 bases). CDR3 length: 16 amino acids. V was shortened by 5 bases and J by 0 bases, with 15 bases between the two germline ends. CDR1 and CDR2 from the germline V gene are SGHDT and YYEEEE. The CDR3 sequence is CASSPHGGSSYNEQFF. Written as DNA, the CDR3 is TGTGCCAGCAGTCCCCACGGGGGAAGCTCCTACAATGAGCAGTTCTTC.

The chain uses TRBV27 and TRBJ2-1; possible D gene TRBD1, 6 bases. V lost 1 base and J 3 bases, leaving 10 bases between the germline ends. This CDR3 contains 15 residues. Per the germline V gene, CDR1 is MNHEY and CDR2 is SMNVEV (reference sequence). CDR3 sequence reads: CASSLYRVGYNEQFF. The CDR3 nucleotides read TGTGCCAGCAGTTTATACAGGGTCGGCTACAATGAGCAGTTCTTC.

Worth noting for this clone: A read error is the likely source, as a far larger clone sits one nucleotide away. The V call is TRBV27, the J call TRBJ2-2; TRBD2 is a possible D gene (6 bases). The CDR3 consists of 16 residues. Looked up from germline, CDR1 is MNHEY and CDR2 is SMNVEV (reference sequence). V was clipped by 8 bases and J by 2 bases, with 18 bases between them. The chain's CDR3 is CASRLYGGSNTGELFF. The CDR3 DNA follows: TGTGCCAGCCGTCTTTACGGGGGATCAAACACCGGGGAGCTGTTTTTT.

This clone was seen just once. The genes are TRBV27 and TRBJ1-2; 9 bases fit TRBD1. The V gene's germline CDR1 is MNHEY and CDR2 SMNVEV (reference sequence). This CDR3 has 16 residues. Trimming took 4 bases from V and 6 from J; bases not matched to a gene: 12. The CDR3 here is CASSSGGGQGFNGYTF. DNA for the CDR3: TGTGCCAGCAGTTCCGGAGGGGGACAGGGCTTTAATGGCTACACCTTC.

This clone has just a few counts. With a far larger clone one base away, a read error is the likely cause. The rearrangement links TRBV13 to TRBJ2-1; tentatively, D is TRBD1 or TRBD2 (5 bases each). This CDR3 has 15 residues. From germline, CDR1 is PRHDT and CDR2 FYEKMQ (reference sequence). CDR3 region: CASRLGASSYNDQFF. CDR3 sequence (DNA): TGTGCCAGCCGCCTAGGGGCTAGCTCCTACAATGATCAGTTCTTC.

This clone was seen only a few times. This sequence joins TRBV29-1 and TRBJ2-1; 11 bases map to TRBD2. The CDR3 loop spans 19 amino acids. Germline V lookup: CDR1 SQVTM, CDR2 ANQGSEA. Unmatched junction bases numbered 14, after V lost 3 bases and J lost 1 base. The DNA for the CDR3 is TGCAGCGTTGAGAGTTGGGGACTAGCGGATCCTTCGTCCTACAATGAGCAGTTCTTC. Its protein product is CSVESWGLADPSSYNEQFF.

The chain has TRBV11-2 and TRBJ2-7, with 8 bases fitting TRBD1. Germline CDR1 and CDR2: SGHAT and FQNNGV. The CDR3 contains 14 residues. J was trimmed by 4 bases and V by 3 bases; bases with no gene match: 5. The CDR3 is CASSFDRGGYEQYF. The CDR3 DNA reads as TGTGCCAGCAGCTTTGACAGGGGTGGATACGAGCAGTACTTC.

The genes are TRBV4-1 and TRBJ2-2; no clear D. CDR3 length equals 14 residues. Germline loops: CDR1 MGHRA, CDR2 YSYEKL. V gave up 7 bases and J gave up 2 bases, with 11 bases separating them. CDR3 amino acids: CASTAGSNTGELFF. The DNA of the CDR3 is TGCGCCAGCACGGCAGGCTCAAACACCGGGGAGCTGTTTTTT.

The chain's CDR3 is CASSLVSSGEQFF. Written as DNA, the CDR3 is TGTGCCAGCAGCTTAGTTTCTAGCGGTGAGCAGTTCTTC. The chain employs TRBV11-2 and TRBJ2-1; 7 bases are a match to TRBD2. The CDR3 runs 13 residues. Losses at the gene ends were 1 base for V and 9 bases for J; bases not matched to a gene: 3. Germline CDR1 reads SGHAT; CDR2 reads FQNNGV.

By proportion, this clone is hyperexpanded. This chain links TRBV5-6 with TRBJ2-1; TRBD2 is a possible D gene (6 bases). This CDR3 has 16 residues. Trimming removed 1 base from V and 5 bases from J, with 16 bases in between. The V gene's germline CDR1 is SGHDT and CDR2 YYEEEE. In DNA form, the CDR3 reads TGTGCCAGCAGCTTGAATCTGGGAGCGGGTAACAATGAGCAGTTCTTC. It yields the protein CASSLNLGAGNNEQFF.

The chain joins TRBV13 to TRBJ2-2, with 7 bases identical to TRBD2. CDR3 length: 15 amino acids. CDR1 is PRHDT and CDR2 is FYEKMQ in the germline V gene (reference sequence). J gave up 0 bases and V 5 bases, and 3 bases lay outside the gene matches. CDR3 coding DNA: TGTGCCAGCAGCATCGGGACTACGAACACCGGGGAGCTGTTTTTT. This encodes CASSIGTTNTGELFF. Full variable domain (missing parts from reference TRBV13 and TRBJ2-2): AAGVIQSPRHLIKEKRETATLKCYPIPRHDTVYWYQQGPGQDPQFLISFYEKMQSDKGSIPDRFSAQQFSDYHSELNMSSLELGDSALYFCASSIGTTNTGELFFGEGSRLTVL.

This clone was picked up a small number of times. The chain carries TRBV5-1 and TRBJ2-1; tentative D call: TRBD2 (6 bases). The CDR3 runs to 15 residues. V was cut by 1 base and J by 5 bases, with 13 bases left in between. Germline CDR1 and CDR2: SGHRS and YFSETQ. DNA of the CDR3: TGCGCCAGCAGCTTGACTAGCCACGGAGACAATGAGCAGTTCTTC. It codes for CASSLTSHGDNEQFF.